The clone carrying this TCR beta chain was counted only a few times. This record comes from a study of blood T cell repertoires in COVID-19. On the study more broadly: The analysed material was cDNA or gDNA that came from T cells, B-cell-depleted T cells, or PBMCs.

The table came from immunoSEQ multiplex PCR; TCRdb's copy has only in-frame clones and leaves some out. Among some 170,000 clones listed, over 70% were seen once. Germline assignment: CDR1 GTSNPN and CDR2 SVGIG (reference sequence). Trimming stripped 4 bases from V and 6 bases from J, with 12 bases between. The CDR3 consists of 12 residues. The sample consisted of peripheral blood. The gene calls are TRBV30 and TRBJ1-1; no clear D. The sequence was collected from a woman aged 80 or over with active or convalescent COVID-19. The CDR3 loop is CAWTPRGPEAFF. The CDR3, as DNA: TGTGCCTGGACCCCTAGAGGCCCTGAAGCTTTCTTT.